This section outlines one T cell receptor (beta chain) sequence together with its context. V lost 3 bases and J 4 bases, leaving 9 bases between the germline ends. The germline V gene encodes CDR1 ENHRY and CDR2 SYGVKD. The CDR3 runs to 13 residues. Healthy donors had no documented immune events, such as infections, while sampled. Produced via immunoSEQ multiplex PCR; TCRdb's table is partial and in-frame only. The repertoire has around 90,000 clones, about nine tenths of them found once; the top ten carry roughly 4%. This record belongs to a study of identifying expanded T cells in peripheral blood. The source of this sequence is a person aged 18 to 75 in good health. The sample consisted of blood. This chain uses TRBV10-3 with TRBJ1-2; no clear D. This CDR3 reads CAISEETSYGYTF. The CDR3 nucleotides read TGTGCCATCAGTGAAGAGACATCCTATGGCTACACCTTC.